This T cell receptor (beta chain) was retrieved from a study of OX40 agonist ivuxolimab in advanced cancers. In the study overall: A partial response was reached by three patients: one with hepatocellular carcinoma and two with cutaneous melanoma.

The assay was immunoSEQ multiplex PCR, and TCRdb's table has in-frame clones only and misses some. The data hold approximately 59,000 clones, with around four fifths observed a single time. Overall study results and limits: Expanded clones belonging to CD8+ T cells outnumbered, on average, those of CD4+.

The CDR3 runs 13 residues. Germline CDR1 is SGHTA and CDR2 is FQGNSA. Trimming took 5 bases from V and 5 from J, leaving 12 bases between them. With respect to this clone: What it binds is unknown.

The sequenced sample was CD4+ or CD8+ T cells sorted from blood, obtained in a trial of the OX40 agonist ivuxolimab. This TCR was recovered from an adult with an advanced solid tumor such as melanoma, head and neck, liver or kidney cancer. V and J are TRBV7-2 and TRBJ2-5; tentatively, D is TRBD1 or TRBD2 (5 bases each). The CDR3 loop reads CASSVGVWETQYF. The DNA for the CDR3 is TGTGCCAGCAGCGTGGGGGTGTGGGAGACCCAGTACTTC.